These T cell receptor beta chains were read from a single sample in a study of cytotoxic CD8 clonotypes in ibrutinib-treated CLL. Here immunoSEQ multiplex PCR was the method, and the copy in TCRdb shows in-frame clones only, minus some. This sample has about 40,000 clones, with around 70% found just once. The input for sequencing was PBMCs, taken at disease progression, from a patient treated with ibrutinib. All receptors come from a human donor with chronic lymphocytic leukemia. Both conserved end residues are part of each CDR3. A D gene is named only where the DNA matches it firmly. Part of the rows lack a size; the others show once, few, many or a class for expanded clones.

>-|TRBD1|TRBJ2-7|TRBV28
CASSPRTGGPYEQYF
TGTGCCAGCAGTCCTCGGACAGGGGGCCCCTACGAGCAGTACTTC
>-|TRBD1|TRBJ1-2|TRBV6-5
CASRLQGSDYGYTF
TGTGCCAGCAGGTTACAGGGGTCGGACTATGGCTACACCTTC
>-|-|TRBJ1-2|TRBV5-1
CASRYSQDSYGYTF
TGCGCCAGCAGATACAGCCAGGACAGCTATGGCTACACCTTC
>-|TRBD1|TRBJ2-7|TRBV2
CASSANWGQGYEQYF
TGTGCCAGCAGTGCTAATTGGGGACAGGGTTACGAGCAGTACTTC
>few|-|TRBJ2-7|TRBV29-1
CSVELDGAYEQYF
TGCAGCGTCGAACTAGACGGGGCCTACGAGCAGTACTTC
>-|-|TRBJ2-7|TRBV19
CASSIFGGDEQYF
TGTGCCAGTAGTATTTTCGGCGGTGACGAGCAGTACTTC
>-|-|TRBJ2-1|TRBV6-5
CASSLSGQLYNEQFF
TGTGCCAGCAGCCTATCGGGACAATTGTACAATGAGCAGTTCTTC
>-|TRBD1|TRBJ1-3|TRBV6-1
CASSGGQQGGPTGNTIYF
TGTGCCAGCAGTGGGGGGCAACAGGGGGGGCCAACTGGAAACACCATATATTTT
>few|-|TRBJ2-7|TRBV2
CASSSRYEQYF
TGTGCCAGCAGTTCGCGATACGAGCAGTACTTC
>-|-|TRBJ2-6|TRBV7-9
CASSLGIGPGANVLTF
TGTGCCAGCAGCTTAGGCATAGGGCCTGGGGCCAACGTCCTGACTTTC
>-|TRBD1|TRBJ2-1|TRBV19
CASSRAGGNEQFF
TGTGCCAGTAGTAGGGCAGGGGGCAATGAGCAGTTCTTC
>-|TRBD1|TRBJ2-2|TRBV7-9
CASGPTGTGNTGELFF
TGTGCCAGCGGACCCACCGGGACAGGGAACACCGGGGAGCTGTTTTTT
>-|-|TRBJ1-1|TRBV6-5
CASSRIGAPEAFF
TGTGCCAGCAGTCGTATCGGAGCTCCTGAAGCTTTCTTT
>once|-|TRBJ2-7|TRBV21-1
CASSKGPRDRGPHSSYEQYF
TGTGCCAGCAGCAAAGGCCCTCGGGACAGGGGCCCCCATAGCTCCTACGAGCAGTACTTC
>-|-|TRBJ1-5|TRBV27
CASSDGRYSNQPQHF
TGTGCCAGCAGTGACGGACGGTATAGCAATCAGCCCCAGCATTTT
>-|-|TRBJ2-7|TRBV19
CATSSPGHTYEQYF
TGTGCCACCTCAAGCCCGGGACATACCTACGAGCAGTACTTC
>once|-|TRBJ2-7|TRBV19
CASSIGPSYEQYF
TGTGCCAGTAGTATAGGGCCTTCCTACGAGCAGTACTTC
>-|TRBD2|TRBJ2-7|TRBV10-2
CASRDTSGRPYEQYF
TGCGCCAGCAGGGACACTAGCGGGAGACCCTACGAGCAGTACTTC
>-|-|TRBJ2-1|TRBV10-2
CASREGYTGPQFF
TGCGCCAGCAGGGAGGGTTACACCGGGCCGCAGTTCTTC
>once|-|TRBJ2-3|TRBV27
CASSFLGLRGTDTQYF
TGTGCCAGCAGTTTTCTTGGCCTACGCGGCACAGATACGCAGTATTTT
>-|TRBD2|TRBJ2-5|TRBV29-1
CSVAPGGETQYF
TGCAGCGTCGCGCCGGGGGGAGAGACCCAGTACTTC
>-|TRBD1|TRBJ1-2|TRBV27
CASSLLPPGDRDLYTF
TGTGCCAGCAGCTTGCTCCCTCCGGGGGACAGGGACCTCTACACCTTC
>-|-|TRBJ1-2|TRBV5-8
CASSLGTGANYGYTF
TGTGCCAGCAGCTTAGGGACCGGAGCTAACTATGGCTACACCTTC
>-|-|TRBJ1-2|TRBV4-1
CASSQDGPRVHGYTF
TGCGCCAGCAGCCAAGATGGGCCCAGGGTGCATGGCTACACCTTC
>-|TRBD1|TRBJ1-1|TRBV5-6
CASSLPGGYNTEAFF
TGTGCCAGCAGCTTACCAGGGGGCTATAACACTGAAGCTTTCTTT
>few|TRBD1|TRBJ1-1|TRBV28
CASSAGQGGTEAFF
TGTGCCAGCAGTGCGGGACAGGGTGGTACTGAAGCTTTCTTT
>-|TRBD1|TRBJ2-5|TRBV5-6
CASSLLPSARGQETQYF
TGTGCCAGCAGCCTCCTCCCCAGCGCCAGGGGGCAAGAGACCCAGTACTTC
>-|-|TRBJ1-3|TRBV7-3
CASSITGYAYTIYF
TGTGCCAGCAGCATCACAGGGTACGCTTACACCATATATTTT
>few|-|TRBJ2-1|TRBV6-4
CASSAGQSLSYNEQFF
TGTGCCAGCAGTGCTGGGCAGTCCCTCTCCTACAATGAGCAGTTCTTC
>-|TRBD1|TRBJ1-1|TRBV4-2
CASTRFGTGTLAEAFF
TGTGCCAGCACCCGGTTCGGGACAGGGACTCTCGCTGAAGCTTTCTTT
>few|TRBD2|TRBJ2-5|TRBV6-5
CASSIYSGGGETQYF
TGTGCCAGCAGCATATATAGCGGGGGGGGAGAGACCCAGTACTTC
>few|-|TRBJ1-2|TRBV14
CASSPRTEDGYTF
TGTGCCAGCAGCCCTCGGACGGAAGATGGCTACACCTTC
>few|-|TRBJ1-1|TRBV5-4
CASSLLQRNTEAFF
TGTGCCAGCAGCTTGTTACAGAGGAACACTGAAGCTTTCTTT
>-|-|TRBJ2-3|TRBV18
CASSPERDTQYF
TGTGCCAGCTCACCCGAGCGAGATACGCAGTATTTT
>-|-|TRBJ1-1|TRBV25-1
CASSDYRDLGTEAFF
TGTGCCAGCAGTGATTACCGGGACTTAGGGACTGAAGCTTTCTTT
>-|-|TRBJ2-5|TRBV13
CASSLWGGTVGETQYF
TGTGCCAGCAGCTTATGGGGCGGGACGGTGGGTGAGACCCAGTACTTC
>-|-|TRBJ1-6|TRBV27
CASWGSPYNSPLHF
TGTGCCAGCTGGGGCAGCCCCTATAATTCACCCCTCCACTTT
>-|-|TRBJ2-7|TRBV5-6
CASSLKGSYEQYF
TGTGCCAGCAGCTTGAAGGGGTCCTACGAGCAGTACTTC
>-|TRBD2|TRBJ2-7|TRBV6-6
CAISQAGSRGEQYF
TGTGCCATCTCGCAAGCGGGGTCCCGGGGGGAGCAGTACTTC
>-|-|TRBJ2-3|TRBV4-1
CASSQPDTDTTDTQYF
TGCGCCAGCAGCCAACCCGACACAGACACCACAGATACGCAGTATTTT
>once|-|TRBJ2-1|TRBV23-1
CAGYRSSYNEQFF
TGCGCGGGATACAGGAGCTCCTACAATGAGCAGTTCTTC